The TCR beta chain described here comes from a study of monozygotic twins with inflammatory bowel disease. Points from the study as a whole: IBD patients carried less diverse TCRbeta repertoires (inverse Simpson) than healthy co-twins.

Worth noting for this clonotype: Its antigen is unidentified.

The CDR3 runs 17 residues. The template switching step added UMIs that contained a 6-nucleotide sample barcode. From the 5' RACE reads, TCRdb lists one entry per CDR3 protein and no DNA. The table gives more than 300,000 distinct CDR3 sequences; the top ten clones make up 2% to 3% of it. One blood sample of 2 to 2.5 ml was taken from each donor. Total RNA isolation used whole blood (no T cell sorting was performed). The TCR comes from a human donor with ulcerative colitis or Crohn's disease, or a healthy co-twin of an affected twin (not recorded which). The rearrangement uses TRBV21-1 and TRBJ2-2; checking the TCRdb D call of TRBD1 is not possible without DNA. TRBV21-1 is labeled a pseudogene. Input material: blood. The CDR3 loop is CASSRSGDTLNSGELFF.